The clone carrying this TCR beta chain was counted ten times or more. Antigen unknown. This sample is part of a study of T cells after yellow fever vaccination. In TCRdb, the 5' RACE reads were re-called with MiXCR into one record per CDR3 protein. The sample has about 160,000 distinct CDR3 sequences; around 7.3% are singletons. V lost 5 bases to trimming and J lost 2 bases, with 11 bases between them. Germline V CDR1 and CDR2: SGHDT, YYEEEE. The CDR3 has 14 residues. General study points: Subsequent to the booster, the majority of primary-vaccination clones reappeared (around 96% CD4, about 90% CD8).

This TCR was recovered from a man between 18 and 29 years old who received the YFV17D yellow fever vaccine. J is TRBJ2-1 and V is TRBV5-6; perhaps TRBD2 as D (5 bases). The sequencing here drew on CD4+ T cells sorted from PBMCs, taken 5 days after the first yellow fever vaccination. CDR3 in DNA: TGTGCCAGCAGTCGGGGTGGGGCCTACAATGAGCAGTTCTTC. As protein: CASSRGGAYNEQFF. The full variable domain, rest sourced from reference TRBV5-6 and TRBJ2-1, is DAGVTQSPTHLIKTRGQQVTLRCSPKSGHDTVSWYQQALGQGPQFIFQYYEEEERQRGNFPDRFSGHQFPNYSSELNVNALLLGDSALYLCASSRGGAYNEQFFGPGTRLTVL.